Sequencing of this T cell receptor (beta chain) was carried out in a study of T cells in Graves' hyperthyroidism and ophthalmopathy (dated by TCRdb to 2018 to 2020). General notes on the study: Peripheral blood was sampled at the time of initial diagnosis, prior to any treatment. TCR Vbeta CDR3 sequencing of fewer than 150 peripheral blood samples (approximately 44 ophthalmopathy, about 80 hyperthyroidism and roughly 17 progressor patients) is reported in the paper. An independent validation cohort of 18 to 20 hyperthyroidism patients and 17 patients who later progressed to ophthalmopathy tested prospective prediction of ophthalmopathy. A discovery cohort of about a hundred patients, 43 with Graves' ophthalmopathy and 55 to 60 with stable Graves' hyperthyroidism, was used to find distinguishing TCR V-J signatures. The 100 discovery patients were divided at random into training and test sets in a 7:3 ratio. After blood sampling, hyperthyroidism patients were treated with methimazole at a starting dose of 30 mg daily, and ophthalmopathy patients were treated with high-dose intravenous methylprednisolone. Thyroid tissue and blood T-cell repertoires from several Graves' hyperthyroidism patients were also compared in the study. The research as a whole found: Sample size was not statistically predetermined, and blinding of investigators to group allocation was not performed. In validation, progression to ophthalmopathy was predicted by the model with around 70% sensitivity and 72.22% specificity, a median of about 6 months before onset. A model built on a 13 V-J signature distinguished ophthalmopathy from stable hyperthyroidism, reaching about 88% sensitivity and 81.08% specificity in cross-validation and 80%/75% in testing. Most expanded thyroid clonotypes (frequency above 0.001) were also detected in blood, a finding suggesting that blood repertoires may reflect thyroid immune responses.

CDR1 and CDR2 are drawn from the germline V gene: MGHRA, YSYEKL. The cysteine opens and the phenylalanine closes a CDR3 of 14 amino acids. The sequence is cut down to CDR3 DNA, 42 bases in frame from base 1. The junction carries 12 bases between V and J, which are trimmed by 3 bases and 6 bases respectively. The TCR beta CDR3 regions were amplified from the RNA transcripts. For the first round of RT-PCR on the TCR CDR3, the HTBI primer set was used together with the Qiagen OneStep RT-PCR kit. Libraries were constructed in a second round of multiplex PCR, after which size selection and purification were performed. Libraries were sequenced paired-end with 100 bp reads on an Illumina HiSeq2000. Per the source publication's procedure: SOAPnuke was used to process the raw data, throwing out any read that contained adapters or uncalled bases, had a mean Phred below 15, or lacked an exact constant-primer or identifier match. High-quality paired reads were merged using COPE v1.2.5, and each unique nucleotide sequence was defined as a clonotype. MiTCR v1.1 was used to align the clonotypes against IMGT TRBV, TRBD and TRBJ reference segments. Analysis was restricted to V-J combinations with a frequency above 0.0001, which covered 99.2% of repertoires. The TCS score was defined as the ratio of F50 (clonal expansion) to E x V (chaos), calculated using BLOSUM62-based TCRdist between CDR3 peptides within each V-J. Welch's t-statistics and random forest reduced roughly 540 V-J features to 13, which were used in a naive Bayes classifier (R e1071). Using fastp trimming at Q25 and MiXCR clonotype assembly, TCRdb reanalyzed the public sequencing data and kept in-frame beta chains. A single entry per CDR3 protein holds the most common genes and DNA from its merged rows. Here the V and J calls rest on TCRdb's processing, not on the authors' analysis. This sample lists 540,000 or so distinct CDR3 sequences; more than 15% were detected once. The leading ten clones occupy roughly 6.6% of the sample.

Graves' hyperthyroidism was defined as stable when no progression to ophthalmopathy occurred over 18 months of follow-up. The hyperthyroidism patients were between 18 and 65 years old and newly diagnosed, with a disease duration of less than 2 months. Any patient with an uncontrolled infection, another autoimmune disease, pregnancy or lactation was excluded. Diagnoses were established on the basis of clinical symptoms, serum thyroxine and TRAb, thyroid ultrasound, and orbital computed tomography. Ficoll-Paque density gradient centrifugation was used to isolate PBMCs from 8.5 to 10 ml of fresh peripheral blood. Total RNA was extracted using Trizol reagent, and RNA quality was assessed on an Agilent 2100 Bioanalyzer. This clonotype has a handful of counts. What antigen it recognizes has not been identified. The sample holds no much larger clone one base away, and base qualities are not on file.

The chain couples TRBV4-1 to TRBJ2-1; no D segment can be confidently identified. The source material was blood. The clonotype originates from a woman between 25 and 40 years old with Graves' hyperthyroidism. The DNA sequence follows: TGCGCCAGCAGCCAGCGGTGGCCCCCCAATGAGCAGTTCTTC. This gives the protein CASSQRWPPNEQFF.